Presented here are 31 T cell receptor beta chains from one specimen sequenced in a study of OX40 agonist ivuxolimab in advanced cancers. The assay was immunoSEQ multiplex PCR, and TCRdb's table has in-frame clones only and misses some. The sample carries some 46,000 clones, 60% to 80% recorded once. The sequenced sample was CD4+ or CD8+ T cells sorted from blood, obtained in a trial of the OX40 agonist ivuxolimab. All receptors come from an adult with an advanced solid tumor such as melanoma, head and neck, liver or kidney cancer.

The chain recombines TRBV19 with TRBJ1-5; no clear D gene. V was trimmed by 5 bases and J by 2 bases, leaving 16 bases between them. This CDR3 is built from 16 residues. Germline V gene lookup returns CDR1 LNHDA and CDR2 SQIVND (reference sequence). The CDR3 DNA sequence: TGTGCCAGTAGTTTACCGTGGAGTAGCGGCAATCAGCCCCAGCATTTT. Its protein is CASSLPWSSGNQPQHF.

The rearrangement links TRBV9 to TRBJ2-3; TRBD1 might be the D (6 bases). V lost 6 bases, J lost 2 bases, and 16 bases lay in between. The germline CDR1 and CDR2 sequences are SGDLS and YYNGEE. CDR3 length: 15 amino acids. In DNA, the CDR3 is TGTGCCAGCACCCAGGGACCGGGACACACAGATACGCAGTATTTT. It translates to CASTQGPGHTDTQYF.

This clone came up once. The chain recombines TRBV5-1 with TRBJ1-6; 7 bases are a match to TRBD1. V shed 0 bases and J 8 bases; nucleotides not matched to a gene: 5. CDR1 is SGHRS and CDR2 is YFSETQ in the germline V gene. The CDR3 spans 15 residues. Here the CDR3 DNA reads TGCGCCAGCAGCTTGGCGGGACAGACTTATTCACCCCTCCACTTT. It specifies CASSLAGQTYSPLHF.

V and J are TRBV19 and TRBJ1-5; unclear D gene. V dropped 5 bases and J dropped 0 bases, with 11 bases sitting between them. This CDR3 comprises 15 residues. Germline V gene data show CDR1 as LNHDA and CDR2 as SQIVND (reference sequence). CDR3 in amino acids: CASSPPAYSNQPQHF. The DNA for the CDR3 is TGTGCCAGTAGTCCCCCGGCCTATAGCAATCAGCCCCAGCATTTT.

The rearrangement joins TRBV5-1 to TRBJ2-3; a possible D gene is TRBD2 (6 bases). V shed 0 bases and J shed 0 bases, with 11 bases lying between them. Germline V gene sequence: CDR1 SGHRS, CDR2 YFSETQ. The CDR3 consists of 16 residues. This CDR3 reads CASSLGIAESTDTQYF. CDR3 in DNA: TGCGCCAGCAGCTTGGGAATAGCGGAGAGCACAGATACGCAGTATTTT.

V is TRBV28 and J is TRBJ2-7; D possibly corresponds to TRBD1 (6 bases). CDR3 length equals 12 residues. The germline V gene has CDR1 MDHEN and CDR2 SYDVKM. Deletions cut 2 bases from V and 5 bases from J, with 7 bases between. In DNA form, the CDR3 reads TGTGCCAGCAGTTTAGAGGGGGACGAGCAGTACTTC. Translating gives CASSLEGDEQYF.

The chain carries TRBV4-3 and TRBJ2-3; D may match TRBD1 or TRBD2 (5 bases each). This CDR3 contains 16 residues. V was shortened by 0 bases and J by 6 bases, with 16 bases between the two germline ends. Germline loops: CDR1 LGHNA, CDR2 YSLEER. The CDR3 coding sequence is TGCGCCAGCAGCCAAGATTATCCGGGACGGCGGGATACGCAGTATTTT. This translates into CASSQDYPGRRDTQYF.

This clone was counted only a few times. The genes are TRBV29-1 and TRBJ1-1; 8 bases fit TRBD1. There are 13 residues in the CDR3. Germline loops: CDR1 SQVTM, CDR2 ANQGSEA. Trimming at V came to 3 bases and at J to 5 bases, leaving 5 bases not matched to a gene. CDR3 sequence: CSVDAGGRTEAFF. The CDR3 DNA reads TGCAGCGTTGATGCAGGGGGCCGGACTGAAGCTTTCTTT.

The gene calls are TRBV7-9 and TRBJ2-1; tentatively, D is TRBD1 or TRBD2 (6 bases each). Germline-derived CDR1 and CDR2 are SEHNR and FQNEAQ (reference sequence). The CDR3 covers 17 residues. The V and J ends lost 5 bases and 0 bases respectively, with 17 bases between them. The CDR3, as DNA: TGTGCCAGCAGCCCCATAAAGGGGGGCAACTCCTACAATGAGCAGTTCTTC. Translated: CASSPIKGGNSYNEQFF.

This sequence joins TRBV6-1 and TRBJ2-1, with 8 bases fitting TRBD2. With 7 bases clipped from V and 4 bases from J, the junction kept 6 bases outside the gene matches. Germline V gives CDR1 MNHNS, CDR2 SASEGT. There are 14 residues in the CDR3. The CDR3 DNA reads TGTGCCAGCACTTACGGGGGGGGTTACAATGAGCAGTTCTTC. It is translated as CASTYGGGYNEQFF.

The V gene is TRBV28, the J gene TRBJ1-5; 9 bases align to TRBD1. This CDR3 spans 17 amino acids. J was trimmed by 4 bases and V by 3 bases; bases with no gene match: 10. In germline, CDR1 is MDHEN, CDR2 SYDVKM. The CDR3 protein is CASSFGTGMGQNQPQHF. The CDR3 nucleotides are TGTGCCAGCAGTTTCGGGACAGGGATGGGCCAAAATCAGCCCCAGCATTTT.

This clone was seen just once. The chain couples TRBV5-4 to TRBJ2-5; TRBD2 might be the D (7 bases). V lost 4 bases, J lost 1 base, and 29 bases lay in between. CDR1 is SGHNT and CDR2 is YYREEE in the germline V gene (reference sequence). The CDR3 totals 20 residues. The DNA for the CDR3 is TGTGCCAGCAGCCTCCCCCGCCCGGGGGGCTGGGAAGATGGCCAAGAGACCCAGTACTTC. Translating it yields CASSLPRPGGWEDGQETQYF.

The V call is TRBV30, the J call TRBJ2-6, with a tentative D call TRBD2 (5 bases). V lost 2 bases and J lost 4, with 30 bases in between. CDR3 size: 21 residues. The germline gives CDR1 GTSNPN, CDR2 SVGIG (reference sequence). The CDR3 DNA reads as TGTGCCTGGAGTAAAGGTCCCGGAGGCGACAAGGCCAACTCGGGGGCCAACGTCCTGACTTTC. This sequence encodes CAWSKGPGGDKANSGANVLTF.

V is TRBV28 and J is TRBJ2-6, with TRBD2 as a possible D gene (5 bases). With 8 bases removed from V and 0 bases from J, the gap between germline ends came to 11 bases. Germline CDR1 reads MDHEN; CDR2 reads SYDVKM. The CDR3 covers 15 residues. The CDR3 loop reads CASFAGYSGANVLTF. DNA for the CDR3: TGTGCCAGCTTTGCGGGTTACTCTGGGGCCAACGTCCTGACTTTC.

This chain connects TRBV11-2 to TRBJ2-1; D possibly matches TRBD1 or TRBD2 (5 bases each). The germline CDR1 and CDR2 sequences are SGHAT and FQNNGV. The CDR3 totals 13 residues. The V and J ends lost 1 base and 15 bases respectively, with 16 bases between them. CDR3 sequence (DNA): TGTGCCAGCAGCTTAGGGTACTCCGGGACCCCGTTCTTC. Its translation: CASSLGYSGTPFF.

The rearrangement links TRBV7-9 to TRBJ1-2; 9 bases match TRBD1. Germline V gene lookup returns CDR1 SEHNR and CDR2 FQNEAQ (reference sequence). Trimming took 5 bases from V and 1 from J; bases not matched to a gene: 5. The CDR3 is 15 amino acids. This CDR3 is CASSPLTGGNYGYTF. In DNA form, the CDR3 reads TGTGCCAGCAGCCCACTGACAGGGGGTAACTATGGCTACACCTTC.

The chain is built from TRBV11-2 and TRBJ2-5; tentative D call: TRBD1 (5 bases). CDR1 and CDR2 (germline): SGHAT, FQNNGV. There are 13 residues in the CDR3. Trimming pared 8 bases from V and 4 bases from J, leaving 14 bases between. CDR3 protein: CASRIMGRETQYF. The CDR3 DNA reads TGTGCCAGCCGGATAATGGGGCGAGAGACCCAGTACTTC.

The gene calls are TRBV4-1 and TRBJ1-4; D uncertain. With 4 bases removed from V and 0 bases from J, the gap between germline ends came to 12 bases. The V gene's germline CDR1 is MGHRA and CDR2 YSYEKL. This CDR3 spans 16 amino acids. CDR3 residues: CASSPGSQATNEKLFF. The CDR3 DNA reads as TGCGCCAGCAGCCCCGGGAGTCAGGCAACTAATGAAAAACTGTTTTTT.

This chain connects TRBV14 to TRBJ1-2; TRBD1 might be the D (6 bases). Germline V gene data show CDR1 as SGHDN and CDR2 as FVKESK. Between the trimmed V and J ends, which lost 1 base and 3 bases, there was a span of 15 bases. CDR3 length: 16 amino acids. The CDR3 DNA reads TGTGCCAGCAGCCAAGGGGTACACAGGGACGACTATGGCTACACCTTC. This encodes CASSQGVHRDDYGYTF.

This clone was counted a few times. The chain joins TRBV27 to TRBJ1-2, with D possibly matching TRBD1 (5 bases). V lost 2 bases, J lost 5 bases, and 9 bases lay in between. This CDR3 is built from 13 residues. Germline CDR1 is MNHEY and CDR2 is SMNVEV (reference sequence). The CDR3 region has the DNA TGTGCCAGCAGTTTAAGGCAGGGTTATGGCTACACCTTC. As protein: CASSLRQGYGYTF.

In regard to this clone: A junction boundary mismatches the germline segment, possibly from a read error. The rearrangement uses TRBV12-5 and TRBJ2-3; 8 bases map to TRBD2. Per the germline V gene, CDR1 is LGHNT and CDR2 is FRNRAP. CDR3 length: 15 amino acids. The CDR3 region has the DNA TGTGCTAGTGCTTTGGGTCTCAGCGGGGGATATACGCAGTATTTT. Its translation: CASALGLSGGYTQYF.

This clone was seen only a few times. The genes are TRBV7-2 and TRBJ2-1, with TRBD1 matching over 10 bases. Germline V gives CDR1 SGHTA, CDR2 FQGNSA. There are 15 residues in the CDR3. The V gene end was trimmed by 4 bases and the J gene end by 3 bases; junction bases not matched to a gene: 3. The CDR3 reads CASSWDRGVYNEQFF. The CDR3 nucleotides are TGTGCCAGCAGCTGGGACAGGGGCGTCTACAATGAGCAGTTCTTC.

This chain links TRBV9 with TRBJ2-5; D is possibly TRBD1 or TRBD2 (6 bases each). The CDR3 has 14 residues. V lost 0 bases, J lost 9 bases, and 15 bases lay in between. The germline V gene encodes CDR1 SGDLS and CDR2 YYNGEE. The chain's CDR3 is CASSVGGGPGSQYF. For the CDR3, the DNA is TGTGCCAGCAGCGTAGGAGGGGGGCCGGGGTCCCAGTACTTC. The full variable domain, with the rest looked up from reference TRBV9 and TRBJ2-5, is DSGVTQTPKHLITATGQRVTLRCSPRSGDLSVYWYQQSLDQGLQFLIQYYNGEERAKGNILERFSAQQFPDLHSELNLSSLELGDSALYFCASSVGGGPGSQYFGPGTRLLVL.

V is TRBV5-5 and J is TRBJ2-1; 7 positions agree with TRBD2. The CDR3 length is 16 residues. J lost 5 bases, V lost 4 bases, and 12 bases had no gene match. Germline-derived CDR1 and CDR2 are SGHKS and YYEKEE (reference sequence). CDR3 nucleotides: TGTGCCAGCAGCGAGGCGGGGCTAGCGGATAACAATGAGCAGTTCTTC. Translating it yields CASSEAGLADNNEQFF. Drawing the rest from reference TRBV5-5 and TRBJ2-1, the complete variable domain is DAGVTQSPTHLIKTRGQQVTLRCSPISGHKSVSWYQQVLGQGPQFIFQYYEKEERGRGNFPDRFSARQFPNYSSELNVNALLLGDSALYLCASSEAGLADNNEQFFGPGTRLTVL.

The chain is built from TRBV2 and TRBJ2-7; 8 positions match TRBD1. This CDR3 comprises 14 residues. Germline assignment: CDR1 SNHLY and CDR2 FYNNEI. Trimming at V came to 6 bases and at J to 0 bases, leaving 4 bases not matched to a gene. This CDR3 reads CASSRQGRSYEQYF. The CDR3 DNA reads TGTGCCAGCAGCCGACAGGGGCGCTCCTACGAGCAGTACTTC.

This clone was detected only a few times. This chain uses TRBV7-2 with TRBJ2-5; D is uncertain. Germline assignment: CDR1 SGHTA and CDR2 FQGNSA. V lost 5 bases and J lost 3, with 10 bases in between. The CDR3 runs to 13 residues. The CDR3 reads CASSLHMEETQYF. CDR3 sequence (DNA): TGTGCCAGCAGCCTGCACATGGAAGAGACCCAGTACTTC.

The chain employs TRBV7-9 and TRBJ1-2, with a possible D match to TRBD1 (5 bases). The CDR3 runs to 14 residues. Germline CDR1 and CDR2: SEHNR and FQNEAQ (reference sequence). Trimming left V 3 bases short and J 8 bases short, with 16 bases between. CDR3 in amino acids: CASSLGPAGRGYTF. The CDR3 bases are TGTGCCAGCAGCTTGGGCCCAGCGGGGCGAGGCTACACCTTC.

This chain links TRBV18 with TRBJ1-6, with 7 bases identical to TRBD1. The CDR3 has 14 residues. Germline V gene data show CDR1 as KGHSH and CDR2 as LQKENI. V lost 1 base to trimming and J lost 7 bases; unmatched junction nucleotides: 1. The CDR3 reads CASSPQGANSPLHF. CDR3 sequence (DNA): TGTGCCAGCTCACCACAGGGGGCGAATTCACCCCTCCACTTT.

The gene calls are TRBV9 and TRBJ2-7; 11 bases line up with TRBD1. Germline lookup yields CDR1 SGDLS and CDR2 YYNGEE. This CDR3 comprises 14 residues. Trimming removed 2 bases from V and 7 bases from J; junction bases left unmatched: 5. The CDR3 DNA reads TGTGCCAGCAGCGTGGGGACAGGGGGTGGAGAGCAGTACTTC. Amino acid sequence: CASSVGTGGGEQYF. The full variable domain, its missing parts supplied by reference TRBV9 and TRBJ2-7, is DSGVTQTPKHLITATGQRVTLRCSPRSGDLSVYWYQQSLDQGLQFLIQYYNGEERAKGNILERFSAQQFPDLHSELNLSSLELGDSALYFCASSVGTGGGEQYFGPGTRLTVT.

The V call is TRBV6-1, the J call TRBJ2-1, with D possibly TRBD1 on 5 matching bases. CDR3 size: 16 residues. The germline CDR1 and CDR2 sequences are MNHNS and SASEGT. V was shortened by 0 bases and J by 5 bases, with 14 bases between the two germline ends. This chain's CDR3 is CASSEAWSWGDNEQFF. The CDR3 nucleotides are TGTGCCAGCAGTGAAGCTTGGTCTTGGGGCGACAATGAGCAGTTCTTC.

The rearrangement joins TRBV6-5 to TRBJ1-2; D might be TRBD1 (5 bases). The V end was cut by 6 bases, the J end by 4 bases, with 12 bases between. Germline loops: CDR1 MNHEY, CDR2 SVGAGI. This CDR3 has 13 residues. CDR3 nucleotide sequence: TGTGCCAGCAGCCCGACAGTTTTCTATGGCTACACCTTC. It translates to CASSPTVFYGYTF.